The present entry profiles one T cell receptor beta chain with its context. Its target is unknown. This specimen belongs to a study of cytomegalovirus exposure and HLA in healthy donors. Study-wide results and caveats: Clonal expansion, a later analysis showed, was greater in HLA-associated TCR beta chains than in equally common others.

Vbeta (60) and Jbeta (13) primers were used in the PCR. Data came from immunoSEQ multiplex PCR; TCRdb stores just in-frame clones and leaves some out. Counted here are 98,000 or so clones, 10% occurring once; the ten biggest clones make up more than 5%. Trimming cost V 11 bases and J 4 bases, with 11 bases left between them. The CDR3 is 11 amino acids. Germline V CDR1 and CDR2: SGHAT, FQDESV (reference sequence). The sample taken for sequencing was PBMCs. The gene calls are TRBV11-1 and TRBJ2-5; D perhaps matches TRBD1 (6 bases). The source of this sequence is a man in his forties in good health and CMV-seropositive. CDR3 amino acids: CAVGTTETQYF. As DNA, the CDR3 is TGTGCCGTCGGGACAACAGAGACCCAGTACTTC. Supplemented by reference TRBV11-1 and TRBJ2-5, the full variable domain reads EAEVAQSPRYKITEKSQAVAFWCDPISGHATLYWYRQILGQGPELLVQFQDESVVDDSQLPKDRFSAERLKGVDSTLKIQPAELGDSAMYLCAVGTTETQYFGPGTRLLVL.